This record looks at one T cell receptor beta chain sequence and its context. Its antigen is unknown. The TCR beta cDNA libraries carried unique molecular identifiers. One entry per CDR3 protein, called by TCRdb with MiXCR from the PCR reads. Of about 380,000 distinct CDR3 sequences listed, roughly 30% were seen once; the top ten hold around 15%. Trimming stripped 0 bases from V and 7 bases from J, with 9 bases between. The length of the CDR3 is 13 residues. From germline, CDR1 is MNHNY and CDR2 SVGAGI (reference sequence). This entry belongs to a study of post-analysis software for immune sequencing data. Turning to the study itself: Relapsing-remitting, secondary progressive and progressive-relapsing multiple sclerosis were all included among the disease courses.

General study points: The normalized Chao1 diversity of multiple sclerosis patients was significantly lower than that of controls. About 5 TRBV segments (TRBV5-6, TRBV5-1 and TRBV20-1 among them) occurred more frequently in patients than in controls. Samples from a shared batch, those prepared together, strongly co-clustered by F measure.

The sequence came from a girl aged 5-17 years with multiple sclerosis. V and J are TRBV6-6 and TRBJ1-2; perhaps TRBD1 as D (5 bases). Material: blood. The CDR3 coding sequence is TGTGCCAGCAGTTACTCGGGGGGATGTGGCTACACCTTC. Translation: CASSYSGGCGYTF.